This section outlines one T cell receptor beta chain sequence together with its context. How the authors handled the data: Estimates of nucleated cell counts were drawn from the amplification of reference gene primers. This table comes from immunoSEQ multiplex PCR, and its TCRdb copy is limited to in-frame clones, with some not included. Clone size and V and J calls were adopted from that table, with D and trimming inferred from the DNA. Among roughly 180,000 clones listed, 86% were seen once. The sample is drawn from a study of blood T cell repertoires in COVID-19. For the study at large: COVID-19 samples, acute and convalescent, were from the United States, Italy and Spain. PBMCs, B-cell-depleted T cells, or T cells were the source of the cDNA or gDNA that made up the material.

The junction had 12 bases not matched to a gene; V was cut back by 9 bases and J by 0 bases. This CDR3 is 17 amino acids long. Germline assignment: CDR1 LNHDA and CDR2 SQIVND (reference sequence). This chain connects TRBV19 to TRBJ2-5; 11 bases fit TRBD2. The sequencing input was peripheral blood. The source is a woman in her twenties or thirties with active or convalescent COVID-19. CDR3 loop: CARNPGLAGLYQETQYF. The CDR3 bases are TGTGCCAGAAACCCAGGACTAGCGGGTCTGTACCAAGAGACCCAGTACTTC.